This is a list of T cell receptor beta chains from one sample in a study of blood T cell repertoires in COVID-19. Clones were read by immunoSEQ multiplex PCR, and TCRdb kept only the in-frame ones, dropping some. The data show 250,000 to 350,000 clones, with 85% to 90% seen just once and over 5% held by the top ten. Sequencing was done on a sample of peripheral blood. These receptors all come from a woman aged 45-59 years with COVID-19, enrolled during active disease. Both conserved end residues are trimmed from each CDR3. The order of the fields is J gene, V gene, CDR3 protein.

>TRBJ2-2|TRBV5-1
ASVPTLGSATGELF
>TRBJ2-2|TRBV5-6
ASSLEGRGSRGGELF
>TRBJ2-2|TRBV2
ASSSSASATGELF
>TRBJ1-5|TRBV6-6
ASSRRQADQPQH
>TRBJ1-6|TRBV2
ASSDNRGPSPLH
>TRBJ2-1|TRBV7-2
ASSPNLLLAGVSGEQF
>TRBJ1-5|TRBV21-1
ASSKGGSRQPQH
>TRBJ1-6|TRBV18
ASSPSSSYNSPLH
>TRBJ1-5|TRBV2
ASRLGQPPNQPQH
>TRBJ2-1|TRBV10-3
AISDRAGEQGDEQF
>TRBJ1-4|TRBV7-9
ASRTGGANEKLF
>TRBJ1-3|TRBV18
ASSPQTPLLSGNTIY
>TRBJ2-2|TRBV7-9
ASSLGQVTGELF
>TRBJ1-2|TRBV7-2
ASSPSYGYT
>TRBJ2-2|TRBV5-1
ASSPTSGRSSGELF
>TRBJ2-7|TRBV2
ASSRDVDSYEQY
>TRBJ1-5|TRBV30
AWSPGTALNQPQH
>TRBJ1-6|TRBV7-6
ASSSGTDGTQIH
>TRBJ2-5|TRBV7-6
ASSFSGRASGETQY
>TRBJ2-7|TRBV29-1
SAVGGYEQY
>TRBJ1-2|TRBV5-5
ASSRQGAPYGYT
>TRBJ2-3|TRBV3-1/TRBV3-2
ASSQRQGEADTQY
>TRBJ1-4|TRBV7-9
AVEGAHSATNEKLF
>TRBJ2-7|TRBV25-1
ASDRGLDEQY
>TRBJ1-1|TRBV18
ASSPPATGREAF
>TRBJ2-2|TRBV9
ASSESGTPTGELF
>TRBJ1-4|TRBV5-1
ASSSGGATNEKLF
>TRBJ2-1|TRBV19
ASSLDRNEQF
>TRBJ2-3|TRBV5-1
ASSLGTSGRDTQY
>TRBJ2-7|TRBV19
ASSETSGFSYEQY
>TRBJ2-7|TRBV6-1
ASSDWQADHYEQY
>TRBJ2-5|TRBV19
ASSIAGTGKETQY
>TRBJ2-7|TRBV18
ASSPVSGSTYEQY
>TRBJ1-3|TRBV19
ASKITGSAGNTIY
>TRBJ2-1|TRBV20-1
SASQHGLAGRSEQF
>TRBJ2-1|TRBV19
ASSSGGTGSYNEQF
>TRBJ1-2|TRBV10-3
AISRTGDFGYGYT
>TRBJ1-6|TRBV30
AWRYRVTYNSPLH
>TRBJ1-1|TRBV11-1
ASSFGPGLGGREAF
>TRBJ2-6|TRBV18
ASSRPTGGSGANVLT
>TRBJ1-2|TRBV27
ASSFGTGVGYT
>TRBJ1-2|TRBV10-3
AISDWTGTNYGYT
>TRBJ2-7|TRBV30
AWSIRTSGRFAVYEQY